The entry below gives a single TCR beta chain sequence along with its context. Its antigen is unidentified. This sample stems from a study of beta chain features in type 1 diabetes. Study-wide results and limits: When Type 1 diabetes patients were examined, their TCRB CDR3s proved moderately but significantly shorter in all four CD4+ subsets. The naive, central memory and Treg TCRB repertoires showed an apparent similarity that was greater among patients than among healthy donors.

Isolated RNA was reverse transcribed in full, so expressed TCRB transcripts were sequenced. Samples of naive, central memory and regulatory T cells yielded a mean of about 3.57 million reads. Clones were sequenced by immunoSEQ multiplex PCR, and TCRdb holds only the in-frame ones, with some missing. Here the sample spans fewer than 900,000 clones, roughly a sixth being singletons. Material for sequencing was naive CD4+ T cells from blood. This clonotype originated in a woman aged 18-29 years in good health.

This chain's CDR3 is CASSSRTSTGELFF. CDR3 in DNA: TGTGCCAGCAGCTCTAGGACGTCCACCGGGGAGCTGTTTTTT. The chain couples TRBV7-3 to TRBJ2-2; D is uncertain. CDR1 is SGHTA and CDR2 is FQGTGA in the germline V gene. The CDR3 covers 14 residues. V lost 4 bases, J lost 4 bases, and 10 bases lay in between.